The present TCR beta chain was sequenced within a study of cytomegalovirus exposure and HLA in healthy donors. About the research overall: It was reported in a later analysis that the same platform had been used for the 120 validation repertoires as for the roughly 700 first-cohort repertoires.

General observations from the study: It was around 160 TCR beta chains that were listed as cytomegalovirus-associated.

This CDR3 has 16 amino acids. Germline V lookup: CDR1 KGHSH, CDR2 LQKENI. The J segment lost 8 bases and the V segment lost 3 bases, leaving 13 bases of the junction unmatched. Measured with immunoSEQ multiplex PCR; TCRdb has only the in-frame clones, and not every one. The profile covers a few hundred thousand clones, with around nine tenths appearing a single time and about 2.7% taken by the ten largest. A remark on this clone: Its matching antigen is unknown.

J is TRBJ1-1 and V is TRBV18; TRBD1 agrees at 9 bases. The clonotype comes from a woman younger than 35 in good health and CMV-seronegative. Sequenced input: PBMCs. The CDR3 DNA reads TGTGCCAGCTCACCCCGTGGGAGGGACAGGGTCACAGAAGCTTTCTTT. Amino acids: CASSPRGRDRVTEAFF.